The clone carrying this T cell receptor beta chain has just a few counts. Its antigen is undetermined. This record belongs to a study of regulatory T cells in long-lasting Graves disease. Study findings and constraints: Persistent disease preferred TRBV28, TRBJ1-2 and TRBJ2-5; new disease, TRBV20-1 and TRBJ2-1.

Described time point: newly diagnosed GD, antithyroid drugs for less than 3 months. PBMCs were the source of the RNA used for TCR sequencing. Per American Thyroid Association guidelines, Graves' disease was diagnosed. The ends were cut back, 3 bases at V and 3 bases at J, with 14 bases in the middle. The CDR3 extends over 15 amino acids. The germline CDR1 and CDR2 sequences are DFQATT and SNEGSKA (reference sequence). Construction of the TCR beta libraries employed iRepertoire HTBI primers in conjunction with Arm-PCR of CDR3 regions. TCRdb passed the multiplex PCR reads through MiXCR, listing each CDR3 protein once. The data hold approximately 400,000 distinct CDR3 sequences, with roughly 15% observed a single time.

This chain joins TRBV20-1 and TRBJ2-2; a possible D gene is TRBD1 (5 bases). The sequences come from peripheral blood mononuclear cells (PBMCs), collected at new diagnosis, from a patient treated with antithyroid drugs. The sequence was collected from a female donor with Graves disease. The DNA of the CDR3 is TGCAGTGCTAGTTCCGACAGCAAATACACCGGGGAGCTGTTTTTT. Its translation is CSASSDSKYTGELFF.